This T cell receptor (beta chain) was sequenced in a study of PD-1 blockade in classical Hodgkin lymphoma. The patients all showed relapse after autologous stem cell transplantation, while their brentuximab vedotin exposure varied. Complete response, partial response or progressive disease were the best responses. The assay was immunoSEQ multiplex PCR, and TCRdb's table has in-frame clones only and misses some. Here the sample spans some 45,000 clones, about nine tenths being singletons. Trimming shortened V by 2 bases and J by 7 bases, and 5 bases separated the two germline ends. This CDR3 is 11 amino acids long. The germline V gene encodes CDR1 MDHEN and CDR2 SYDVKM.

Source: peripheral blood mononuclear cells (PBMCs), taken at baseline. This receptor was identified in a human donor with classical Hodgkin lymphoma. The J gene is TRBJ1-1, the V gene TRBV28, with D uncertain. In DNA, the CDR3 is TGTGCCAGCAGTTTAAGGATTGAAGCTTTCTTT. As protein: CASSLRIEAFF. Looking up the rest from reference TRBV28 and TRBJ1-1 gives the full variable domain: DVKVTQSSRYLVKRTGEKVFLECVQDMDHENMFWYRQDPGLGLRLIYFSYDVKMKEKGDIPEGYSVSREKKERFSLILESASTNQTSMYLCASSLRIEAFFGQGTRLTVV.